This T cell receptor (beta chain) was sequenced during a study of naive and memory T cell subsets. Separate alpha and beta amplification began at the second PCR step. Two oligonucleotides, mixed equimolar, formed the beta constant-region primer covering TRBC1 and TRBC2. Nested alpha and beta constant-region primers with the SP2 primer drove four PCR rounds on ligated cDNA. A 12-nucleotide UMI and the SP2 primer were added to the cDNA 3' end by oligonucleotide ligation. Each CDR3 protein gets one entry after TCRdb re-called the UMI-ligation and nested PCR reads with MiXCR. The table lists tens of thousands of distinct CDR3 sequences, roughly 9.3% of them singletons. The CDR3 extends over 15 amino acids. Trimming removed 4 bases from V and 1 base from J; junction bases left unmatched: 5. Looked up from germline, CDR1 is MDHEN and CDR2 is SYDVKM.

The sequencing input was naive CD8+ T cells from blood. The clonotype was recovered from a human donor in good health. The chain is built from TRBV28 and TRBJ1-1, with TRBD1 matching 8 bases. In nucleotides, the CDR3 is TGTGCCAGCAGTTCAACAGGGGGGCAGAACACTGAAGCTTTCTTT. It specifies CASSSTGGQNTEAFF.